The rows below give T cell receptor beta chains drawn from one sample of a study of identical twins. TCRdb re-derived calls from the 5' RACE reads in MiXCR, one entry per CDR3 protein. This repertoire shows more than 1.5 million distinct CDR3 sequences, about 32% found once; its top ten account for around 0.3%. The sample was cord blood. The source is a newborn girl in good health. CDR3s include the opening cysteine and the closing phenylalanine or tryptophan. The D gene is left open where the match is weak. Only part of the rows carry a size: once, few, many, or a class if the clone is expanded.

D gene	V gene	J gene	clone size	CDR3 DNA	CDR3 protein
TRBD1	TRBV6-5	TRBJ2-7	many	TGTGCCAGCAGTCTGGGACAGGAGCAGTACTTC	CASSLGQEQYF
.	TRBV25-1	TRBJ1-6	.	TGTGCCAGCAGCCCCGGGGGGGGCTATAATTCACCCCTCCACTTT	CASSPGGGYNSPLHF
TRBD2	TRBV20-1	TRBJ2-5	.	TGCAGTGCTCGGGACTATGGAGAGACCCAGTACTTC	CSARDYGETQYF
TRBD2	TRBV20-1	TRBJ2-7	.	TGCAGTGCTAGAGAATGGGTAGCGGGGGGCTGGTCCTACGAGCAGTACTTC	CSAREWVAGGWSYEQYF
TRBD1	TRBV29-1	TRBJ1-2	few	TGCAGCGTTGGGCTGGGACAGGGGGCTAACTATGGCTACACCTTC	CSVGLGQGANYGYTF
.	TRBV4-1	TRBJ2-6	few	TGCGCCAGCAGCCAAGATCCAGCAGGGTCGCTAATTTCTGGGGCCAACGTCCTGACTTTC	CASSQDPAGSLISGANVLTF
TRBD1	TRBV6-1	TRBJ1-5	few	TGTGCCAGCAGGGAAAACCGGGACAGGGGGTTGAATCAGCCCCAGCATTTT	CASRENRDRGLNQPQHF
.	TRBV27	TRBJ1-6	few	TGTGCCAGCAGCACGGGCCTTTCGCCCCTCCACTTT	CASSTGLSPLHF
.	TRBV24-1	TRBJ1-4	few	TGTGCCACCAGTCAAGGGACGGAGGTGGCAACTAATGAAAAACTGTTTTTT	CATSQGTEVATNEKLFF
.	TRBV20-1	TRBJ1-5	.	TGCAGTGCTAGAGTCCGAGGGAATAGCAATCAGCCCCAGCATTTT	CSARVRGNSNQPQHF
.	TRBV2	TRBJ2-7	.	TGTGCCAGCACAATCAACGAGCAGTACTTC	CASTINEQYF
.	TRBV12-3/TRBV12-4	TRBJ2-1	.	TGTGCCAGCAGTTCCCCCACCGGGGATTCCAATGAGCAGTTCTTC	CASSSPTGDSNEQFF
TRBD2	TRBV3-1	TRBJ2-1	many	TGTGCCAGCAGCGAAAGCGGGAGGGCCTACAATGAGCAGTTCTTC	CASSESGRAYNEQFF
TRBD1	TRBV27	TRBJ1-1	.	TGTGCCAGCAGTTCACCGGGACAGGGCACTGAAGCTTTCTTT	CASSSPGQGTEAFF
TRBD1	TRBV7-8	TRBJ1-1	few	TGTGCCAGCAGCTCCAGGCGTTTGGGACAGGGGATCACTGAAGCTTTCTTT	CASSSRRLGQGITEAFF
.	TRBV4-1	TRBJ2-7	few	TGCGCCAGCAGCCCCCGACTCAGCTCCTACGAGCAGTACTTC	CASSPRLSSYEQYF
TRBD2	TRBV6-6	TRBJ2-5	few	TGTGCCAGCAGTTGGGTTAGCGGGATGGAGACCCAGTACTTC	CASSWVSGMETQYF
TRBD2	TRBV6-5	TRBJ2-1	.	TGTGCCAGCAGTTACGGGAAAGCGGGGGCTATTCTTTCCCTTGATGAGCAGTTCTTC	CASSYGKAGAILSLDEQFF
.	TRBV5-1	TRBJ1-5	.	TGCGCCAGCAGCTTGGGGCTTGAGCCGGGCAATCAGCCCCAGCATTTT	CASSLGLEPGNQPQHF
.	TRBV20-1	TRBJ2-1	.	TGCAGTGCTAGAGGGACCGTCAATGAGCAGTTCTTC	CSARGTVNEQFF
TRBD2	TRBV9	TRBJ2-3	.	TGTGCCAGCAGCGGTTCCGGGGGGGCCGCAGATACGCAGTATTTT	CASSGSGGAADTQYF
TRBD2	TRBV24-1	TRBJ2-7	many	TGTGCCACCAGTGATCCGACACTAGCGGGAGAAACTACCGAGCAGTACTTC	CATSDPTLAGETTEQYF
.	TRBV20-1	TRBJ2-3	.	TGCAGTGCTCAACAGGGAGGGGGAGGTACGCAGTATTTT	CSAQQGGGGTQYF
.	TRBV11-2	TRBJ2-1	few	TGTGCCAGCAGCCCCCAACTGGCTTCCAATGAGCAGTTCTTC	CASSPQLASNEQFF
TRBD2	TRBV12-3/TRBV12-4	TRBJ2-2	.	TGTGCCAGCAGTTCGCTAGCGGGAGGGCACACCGGGGAGCTGTTTTTT	CASSSLAGGHTGELFF
TRBD2	TRBV7-2	TRBJ2-3	.	TGTGCCAACCGACTAGCGGGAGCCCTCACAGATACGCAGTATTTT	CANRLAGALTDTQYF
TRBD1	TRBV6-1	TRBJ2-7	.	TGTGCCAGCAGTGATTGGGACAGGAGCTCCTACGAGCAGTACTTC	CASSDWDRSSYEQYF
TRBD2	TRBV7-2	TRBJ2-1	.	TGTGCCAGCAGCTTAGGACTAGCGGTAATCTTCAATGAGCAGTTCTTC	CASSLGLAVIFNEQFF